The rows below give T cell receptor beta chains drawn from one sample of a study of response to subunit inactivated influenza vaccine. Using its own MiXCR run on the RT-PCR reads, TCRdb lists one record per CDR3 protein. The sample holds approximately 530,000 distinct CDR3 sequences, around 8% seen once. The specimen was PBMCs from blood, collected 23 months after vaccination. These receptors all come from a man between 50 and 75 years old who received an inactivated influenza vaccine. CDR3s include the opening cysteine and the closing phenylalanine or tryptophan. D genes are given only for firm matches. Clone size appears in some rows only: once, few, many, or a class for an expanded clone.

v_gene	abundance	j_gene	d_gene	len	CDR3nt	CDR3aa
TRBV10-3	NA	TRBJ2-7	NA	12	TGTGCCATCACCGAGGGGGGCTACGAGCAGTACTTC	CAITEGGYEQYF
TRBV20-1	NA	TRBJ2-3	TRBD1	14	TGCAGTGCCCCAAGACAGGGTATCGCAGATACGCAGTATTTT	CSAPRQGIADTQYF
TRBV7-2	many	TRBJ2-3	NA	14	TGTGCCAGCAGCTTAGTATCCTTCACAGATACGCAGTATTTT	CASSLVSFTDTQYF
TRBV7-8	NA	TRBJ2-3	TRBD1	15	TGTGCCAGCAGCTTTCCGGGACAGGAGACAGATACGCAGTATTTT	CASSFPGQETDTQYF
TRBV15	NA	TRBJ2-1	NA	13	TGTGCCACCAGCCAACAGCCCTACAATGAGCAGTTCTTC	CATSQQPYNEQFF
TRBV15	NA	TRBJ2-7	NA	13	TGTGCCACCAGCAGTCTACGGGGCTACGAGCAGTACTTC	CATSSLRGYEQYF
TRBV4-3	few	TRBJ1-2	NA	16	TGCGCCAGCAGCAGAGACATGGGCCGGGAGGTCTATGGCTACACCTTC	CASSRDMGREVYGYTF
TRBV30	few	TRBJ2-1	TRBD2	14	TGTGCCTGGAGTGGGCTAGCGGGATGGGGTGAGCAGTTCTTC	CAWSGLAGWGEQFF
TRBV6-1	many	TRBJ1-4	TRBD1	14	TGTGCCAGCAGCCGACAGGGGTCTAATGAAAAACTGTTTTTT	CASSRQGSNEKLFF
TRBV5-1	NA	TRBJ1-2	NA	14	TGCGCCAGCAGCCTGGAGGCAGGGGTCGATGGCTACACCTTC	CASSLEAGVDGYTF
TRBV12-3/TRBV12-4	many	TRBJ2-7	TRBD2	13	TGTGCCAGCAGTCCCGGGGGGACCTACGAGCAGTACTTC	CASSPGGTYEQYF
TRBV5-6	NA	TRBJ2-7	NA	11	TGTGCCAGCAGCTTGGAGCGAGAACAGTACTTC	CASSLEREQYF
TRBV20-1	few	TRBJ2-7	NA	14	TGCAGTGCTAGAGAGGAGCCGGGTGTAGACGAGCAGTACTTC	CSAREEPGVDEQYF
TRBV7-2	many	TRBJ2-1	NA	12	TGTGCCAGCAGCTATAATGGTAATAGGCAGTTCTTC	CASSYNGNRQFF
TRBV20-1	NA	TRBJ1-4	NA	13	TGCAGTGCTAGAGGGACACTTTCTGAAAAACTGTTTTTT	CSARGTLSEKLFF
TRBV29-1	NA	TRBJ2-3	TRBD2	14	TGCAGCGTTCGTCGGACTAGCGAGAGAGATACGCAGTATTTT	CSVRRTSERDTQYF
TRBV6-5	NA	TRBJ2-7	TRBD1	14	TGTGCCAGCAGTTACGGGACAGGGGTGTACGAGCAGTACTTC	CASSYGTGVYEQYF
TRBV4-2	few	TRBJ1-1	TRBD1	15	TGTGCCAGCAGCCAGAGTTCCGGGACAGTAAATGAAGCTTTCTTT	CASSQSSGTVNEAFF
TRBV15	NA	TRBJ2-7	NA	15	TGTGCCACCAGCAGAGATCCGGGACAATCCTACGAGCAGTACTTC	CATSRDPGQSYEQYF
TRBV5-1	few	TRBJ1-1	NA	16	TGCGCCAGCAGCTTTTCTCGAGGAAGGGGGGGTACTGAAGCTTTCTTT	CASSFSRGRGGTEAFF
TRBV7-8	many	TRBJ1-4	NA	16	TGTGCCAGCAGCTTAACTTTCGGGGGGAAGAATGAAAAACTGTTTTTT	CASSLTFGGKNEKLFF
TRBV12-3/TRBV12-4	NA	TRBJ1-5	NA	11	TGTGCCAGCAGTTTTAATCAGCCCCAGCATTTT	CASSFNQPQHF
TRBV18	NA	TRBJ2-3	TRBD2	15	TGTGCCAGCTCACCCTCCCTAGCGGACACAGATACGCAGTATTTT	CASSPSLADTDTQYF
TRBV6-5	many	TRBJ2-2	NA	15	TGTGCCAGCAGTTATCACCCCGGGGCGGGCGGGGAGCTGTTTTTT	CASSYHPGAGGELFF
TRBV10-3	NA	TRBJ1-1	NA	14	TGTGCCATCAGTGGGGACGCAAAGAACACTGAAGCTTTCTTT	CAISGDAKNTEAFF
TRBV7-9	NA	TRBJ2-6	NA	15	TGTGCCAGCAGCTTTGTCTACTCTGGGGCCAACGTCCTGACTTTC	CASSFVYSGANVLTF
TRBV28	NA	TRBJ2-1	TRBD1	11	TGTGCCAGCAGTTTAGGAAGGGGGCGGTTCTTC	CASSLGRGRFF
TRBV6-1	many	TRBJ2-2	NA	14	TGTGCCAGCAACCCCGGCCGGGACACCGGGGAGCTGTTTTTT	CASNPGRDTGELFF
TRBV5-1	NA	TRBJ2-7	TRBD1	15	TGCGCCAGCAGCTTGGGGACTGACAGGGGCTACGAGCAGTACTTC	CASSLGTDRGYEQYF
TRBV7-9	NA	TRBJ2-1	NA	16	TGTGCCAGCAGCTTAGTTCCGGGAGAAACCTACAATGAGCAGTTCTTC	CASSLVPGETYNEQFF
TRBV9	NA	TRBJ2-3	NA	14	TGTGCCAGCAGCGTAGAGGGCGGCACAGATACGCAGTATTTT	CASSVEGGTDTQYF
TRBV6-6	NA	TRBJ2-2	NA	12	TGTGCCAGCATGTTAGCGGTCGGGGAGCTGTTTTTT	CASMLAVGELFF
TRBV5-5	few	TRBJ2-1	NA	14	TGTGCCAGCAGCTTGGTAGGAGCCTACAATGAGCAGTTCTTC	CASSLVGAYNEQFF
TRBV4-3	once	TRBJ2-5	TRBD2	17	TGCGCCAGCAGCCAAGATCCTGCTAGCGGGGGACAAGAGACCCAGTACTTC	CASSQDPASGGQETQYF
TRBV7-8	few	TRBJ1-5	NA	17	TGTGCCAGCAGCTTAGCCCCGACAGGCTATAGCAATCAGCCCCAGCATTTT	CASSLAPTGYSNQPQHF
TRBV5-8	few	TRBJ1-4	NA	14	TGTGCCAGCAGCTGGGGACGCAAAAATGAAAAACTGTTTTTT	CASSWGRKNEKLFF
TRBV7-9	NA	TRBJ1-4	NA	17	TGTGCCAGCAGTCCGGCCCGGGGGCATGTAGGTAATGAAAAACTGTTTTTT	CASSPARGHVGNEKLFF
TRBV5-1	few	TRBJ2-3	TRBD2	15	TGCGCCAGCAGCTGGACTAGCGGGGGTCCAGATACGCAGTATTTT	CASSWTSGGPDTQYF
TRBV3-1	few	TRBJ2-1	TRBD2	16	TGTGCCAGCAGCCAACCTCTAGCGGGAGGGCCAAGTGAGCAGTTCTTC	CASSQPLAGGPSEQFF
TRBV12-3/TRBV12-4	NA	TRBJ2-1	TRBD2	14	TGTGCCAGCCATACTAGCGGGGGACCCAATGAGCAGTTCTTC	CASHTSGGPNEQFF
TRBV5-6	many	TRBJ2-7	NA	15	TGTGCCAGCAGCGGATGGGATGCCTCCTCCTACGAGCAGTACTTC	CASSGWDASSYEQYF
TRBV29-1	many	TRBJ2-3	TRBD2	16	TGCAGCGTTGAAATAAGGACTAGCGGGACCCCAGATACGCAGTATTTT	CSVEIRTSGTPDTQYF
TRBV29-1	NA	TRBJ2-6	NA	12	TGCAGCGTTCTTGAATTATCCAACGTCCTGACTTTC	CSVLELSNVLTF
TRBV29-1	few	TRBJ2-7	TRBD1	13	TGCAGCGTTGCGGGGACAGAGTTCTACGAGCAGTACTTC	CSVAGTEFYEQYF
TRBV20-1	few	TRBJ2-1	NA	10	TGCAGTGTTTATTTCAATGAGCAGTTCTTC	CSVYFNEQFF
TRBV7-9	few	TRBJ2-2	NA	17	TGTGCCAGCAGCTTAATTAAGCCCGGGCCACCGGGCGGGGAGCTGTTTTTT	CASSLIKPGPPGGELFF
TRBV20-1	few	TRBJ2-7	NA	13	TGCAGTGCTAAAGCGGTGAGCTCCTACGAGCAGTACTTC	CSAKAVSSYEQYF
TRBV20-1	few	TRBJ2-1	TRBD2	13	TGCAGTGCTAGACTAGCGGGAGGCTATGAGCAGTTCTTC	CSARLAGGYEQFF
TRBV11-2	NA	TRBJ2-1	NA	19	TGTGCCAGCAGACAGCGAGACACAGGGAGGCGTCTTCGGAGCAATGAGCAGTTCTTC	CASRQRDTGRRLRSNEQFF
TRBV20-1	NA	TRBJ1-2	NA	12	TGCAGTGCTAGAGATCAACAATATGGCTACACCTTC	CSARDQQYGYTF
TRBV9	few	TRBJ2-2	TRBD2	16	TGTGCCAGCAGCGTAGGGACTAGCGCGAGCACCGGGGAGCTGTTTTTT	CASSVGTSASTGELFF